This is a list of T cell receptor beta chains from one sample in a study of technical replicates of blood from a handful of donors. Repertoires were generated with immunoSEQ multiplex PCR, while TCRdb's copy carries only in-frame clones and drops some. This sample has roughly 79,000 clones, with nearly 96% found just once. Sequencing was carried out using T cells isolated from PBMCs. The receptors come from a human donor in good health. CDR3s leave out the opening cysteine and the closing phenylalanine or tryptophan. Fields, in order: V gene, CDR3 length, CDR3 protein.

v_gene: TRBV9
len: 11
CDR3aa: ASSGDMAETQY

v_gene: TRBV13
len: 12
CDR3aa: ASSFGTGHNEQY

v_gene: TRBV4-2
len: 12
CDR3aa: ASSQAGGQETQY

v_gene: TRBV7-9
len: 13
CDR3aa: ASSWGQGDTGELF

v_gene: TRBV18
len: 12
CDR3aa: ASSGTRNTGELF

v_gene: TRBV6-1
len: 14
CDR3aa: ASSGQGTSGANVLT

v_gene: TRBV4-1
len: 14
CDR3aa: ASSQEGRQGSDTQY

v_gene: TRBV11-3
len: 12
CDR3aa: ASSLDRSSTEAF

v_gene: TRBV5-1
len: 13
CDR3aa: ASSPGGATNTEAF

v_gene: TRBV6-1
len: 12
CDR3aa: ASSPGQGYNEQF

v_gene: TRBV11-3
len: 13
CDR3aa: ASRNIGEGTGEQY

v_gene: TRBV13
len: 13
CDR3aa: ASSAEDRGRDTQY

v_gene: TRBV7-2
len: 11
CDR3aa: ASSLLGSYGYT

v_gene: TRBV5-1
len: 12
CDR3aa: ASSPGTRGETQY

v_gene: TRBV4-1
len: 13
CDR3aa: ASSQEERLTDTQY

v_gene: TRBV15
len: 11
CDR3aa: ATSSGGKNIQY

v_gene: TRBV29-1
len: 12
CDR3aa: SVLTGSLNTEAF

v_gene: TRBV10-3
len: 13
CDR3aa: AISEGDRGQETQY

v_gene: TRBV9
len: 13
CDR3aa: ASSVTSGAADTQY

v_gene: TRBV27
len: 12
CDR3aa: ASSLSGFAQPQH

v_gene: TRBV6-5
len: 10
CDR3aa: ASRSANYGYT

v_gene: TRBV5-8
len: 13
CDR3aa: ASSLYLAGGEEQF

v_gene: TRBV27
len: 11
CDR3aa: ASSLQGWEGYT

v_gene: TRBV9
len: 13
CDR3aa: ASSVEGTSTDTQY

v_gene: TRBV2
len: 14
CDR3aa: ASDPTDRALFIEQY

v_gene: TRBV5-6
len: 13
CDR3aa: ASSVQTGVVDGYT

v_gene: TRBV10-3
len: 16
CDR3aa: AISEDFGTGRLTQPQH

v_gene: TRBV6-4
len: 11
CDR3aa: ASSLQEYGELF

v_gene: TRBV4-1
len: 15
CDR3aa: ASSQVLVRQGGEKLF

v_gene: TRBV15
len: 12
CDR3aa: ATSRDKQNEKLF

v_gene: TRBV27
len: 11
CDR3aa: ASSLTGGYIQY

v_gene: TRBV18
len: 13
CDR3aa: ASSPDRGVSYEQY

v_gene: TRBV10-1
len: 11
CDR3aa: ASSESRNTEAF

v_gene: TRBV2
len: 12
CDR3aa: ASSARGRSYEQY

v_gene: TRBV6-5
len: 14
CDR3aa: ASSYSGEVSGNTIY

v_gene: TRBV14
len: 12
CDR3aa: ASSHRSGANVLT

v_gene: TRBV27
len: 12
CDR3aa: ASSLWQGHYEQY

v_gene: TRBV27
len: 16
CDR3aa: AGSLWAGRFSGANVLT

v_gene: TRBV29-1
len: 11
CDR3aa: SVVLILNTEAF

v_gene: TRBV4-3
len: 12
CDR3aa: ASSQDGRGYIQY

v_gene: TRBV11-2
len: 11
CDR3aa: ASKTVPTGELF

v_gene: TRBV27
len: 12
CDR3aa: ASSLRGNTDTQY

v_gene: TRBV4-3
len: 12
CDR3aa: ASSQDTGAGRYT

v_gene: TRBV28
len: 13
CDR3aa: ASSGGGSRSYEQY

v_gene: TRBV9
len: 15
CDR3aa: ASSVGWGTGRDYGYT

v_gene: TRBV5-1
len: 9
CDR3aa: ASRRGNEQF

v_gene: TRBV7-9
len: 11
CDR3aa: ASSQGQNQPQH

v_gene: TRBV7-2
len: 13
CDR3aa: ASSFAGFSGYEQY